This T cell receptor beta chain is drawn from a study of spatial heterogeneity in lung cancer. Study-wide background: Detection consistently yielded more beta chains than alpha chains.

CDR3 length equals 15 residues. Trimming removed 5 bases at V and 8 bases at J, with 19 bases between. Germline V CDR1 and CDR2: SGHRS, YFSETQ. Sample time point: sample taken at primary tumor resection. Material for sequencing was whole RNA from tumor, nontumor lung or frozen PBMC, left unsorted. Carried by each TCR cDNA molecule was a unique molecular identifier. Via MiXCR, TCRdb re-called the 5' RACE reads, giving one row per CDR3 protein. The sample consists of 60,000 to 65,000 distinct CDR3 sequences, 8.4% of them appearing once. The receptor was derived from a female donor with early-stage non-small cell lung cancer. V is TRBV5-1 and J is TRBJ1-4; D is perhaps TRBD1 (5 bases). Sequenced here: PBMCs, sampled at surgery. CDR3 protein: CASRTFGTTGEKLFF. The CDR3 region has the DNA TGCGCCAGCAGAACCTTCGGGACGACTGGAGAAAAACTGTTTTTT. Supplemented by reference TRBV5-1 and TRBJ1-4, the full variable domain reads KAGVTQTPRYLIKTRGQQVTLSCSPISGHRSVSWYQQTPGQGLQFLFEYFSETQRNKGNFPGRFSGRQFSNSRSEMNVSTLELGDSALYLCASRTFGTTGEKLFFGSGTQLSVL.